The T cell receptor (beta chain) under discussion was sequenced for a study of OX40 agonist ivuxolimab in advanced cancers. The overall study: Prior checkpoint blockade (anti-PD-1, anti-PD-L1 or anti-CTLA-4) was permitted; over 30% had it.

Trimming left V 0 bases short and J 3 bases short, with 7 bases between. The CDR3 spans 14 residues. In germline, CDR1 is SGHTA, CDR2 FQGTGA. Sequenced by immunoSEQ multiplex PCR; TCRdb stores in-frame clones only, minus some. Among 90,000 to 100,000 clones listed, roughly 85% were seen once. Sequenced material: CD4+ or CD8+ T cells sorted from blood, taken in a trial of the OX40 agonist ivuxolimab. J is TRBJ2-3 and V is TRBV7-3; maybe TRBD1 (6 bases). This receptor was obtained from an adult with an advanced solid tumor such as melanoma, head and neck, liver or kidney cancer. The chain's CDR3 is CASSLTQGTDTQYF. The CDR3 DNA reads as TGTGCCAGCAGCTTAACTCAGGGGACAGATACGCAGTATTTT.